These 9 T cell receptor beta chains share one sample of origin, sequenced in a study of T cell responses to AZD1222 COVID-19 vaccine (dated by TCRdb to the early 2020s). The time point label for this specimen denotes: baseline before first vaccination. What the treatment or condition label conveys for this sample: meningococcal conjugate vaccine given as trial control. Library method: the immunoSEQ multiplex PCR assay. Entries here come from immuneACCESS through TCRdb and include only in-frame sequences with V and J called. Some clones fail to appear in such tables; in the studies checked, an unresolved V gene covers under half of the shortfall, and the cause of the remainder is unknown. This sample has fewer than 55,000 clones in its table, and 65% to 85% of those were observed once. About 20% of the sample comes from the top ten. The starting material was peripheral blood, obtained on day 0 of MenACWY control vaccination. These receptors were taken from an adult in good health.

The J gene is TRBJ2-2, the V gene TRBV5-1, with D possibly TRBD1 on 5 matching bases. V gave up 0 bases and J gave up 3 bases, with 9 bases separating them. The V gene's germline CDR1 is SGHRS and CDR2 YFSETQ. There are 15 residues in the CDR3. CDR3 in DNA: TGCGCCAGCAGCTTGGCCAGGGCATACACCGGGGAGCTGTTTTTT. This translates into CASSLARAYTGELFF.

J is TRBJ2-7 and V is TRBV5-1, with 10 bases identical to TRBD1. This CDR3 is built from 14 residues. Per the germline V gene, CDR1 is SGHRS and CDR2 is YFSETQ. The J segment lost 6 bases and the V segment lost 4 bases, leaving 7 bases of the junction unmatched. CDR3 in DNA: TGCGCCAGCAGCGCGGGACAGGGGCTTGTCGAGCAGTACTTC. Translation gives CASSAGQGLVEQYF.

The genes are TRBV3-1 (or the pseudogene TRBV3-2) and TRBJ2-5; tentative D call: TRBD2 (7 bases). The CDR3 is 15 residues long. The V and J ends lost 4 bases and 4 bases respectively, with 16 bases between them. Per germline, CDR1 LGHDT and CDR2 YNNKEL (reference sequence). DNA of the CDR3: TGTGCCAGCAGCCGAGGAGGGGGGGCTCTAGAGACCCAGTACTTC. Its protein product is CASSRGGGALETQYF.

The chain is built from TRBV2 and TRBJ2-1; D is possibly TRBD1 or TRBD2 (6 bases each). Trimming removed 8 bases at V and 10 bases at J, with 12 bases between. This CDR3 is built from 11 residues. Germline lookup yields CDR1 SNHLY and CDR2 FYNNEI. CDR3 in amino acids: CASQGTLEQFF. The CDR3 nucleotides are TGTGCCAGCCAGGGGACTTTAGAGCAGTTCTTC.

The chain has TRBV12-5 and TRBJ1-1, with TRBD1 as a possible D gene (5 bases). The CDR3 is 13 amino acids. Trimming removed 0 bases at V and 9 bases at J, with 11 bases between. Looked up from germline, CDR1 is LGHNT and CDR2 is FRNRAP. This chain's CDR3 is CASGLVRGDKAFF. The CDR3, as DNA: TGTGCTAGTGGTTTGGTACGGGGCGATAAAGCTTTCTTT.

The gene calls are TRBV19 and TRBJ2-2; TRBD1 matches at 7 bases. Germline V gives CDR1 LNHDA, CDR2 SQIVND (reference sequence). With 7 bases clipped from V and 2 bases from J, the junction kept 7 bases outside the gene matches. This CDR3 has 15 amino acids. The CDR3 DNA reads TGTGCCAGTACCCCGCAGGGGGTTAACACCGGGGAGCTGTTTTTT. This gives the protein CASTPQGVNTGELFF.

V gene TRBV5-1 combines with J gene TRBJ1-2; D ambiguous. The germline V gene has CDR1 SGHRS and CDR2 YFSETQ. The CDR3 runs to 17 residues. The ends were cut back, 4 bases at V and 4 bases at J, with 23 bases in the middle. DNA of the CDR3: TGCGCCAGCAGCCGGACGGAGACGGGAGCCCTCAGCTATGGCTACACCTTC. It translates to CASSRTETGALSYGYTF.

This clone was picked up one time. DNA for the CDR3: TGTGCCAGCAGTTATCAGTATAATCAGCCCCAGCATTTT. It is translated as CASSYQYNQPQHF. V is TRBV6-5 and J is TRBJ1-5, with no clear D. Germline V lookup: CDR1 MNHEY, CDR2 SVGAGI. The CDR3 is made up of 13 amino acids. The ends were cut back, 3 bases at V and 4 bases at J, with 7 bases in the middle.

CDR3 sequence reads: CASSQESGGNTGELFF. In DNA, the CDR3 is TGTGCCAGCAGCCAGGAAAGCGGGGGGAACACCGGGGAGCTGTTTTTT. The chain employs TRBV4-2 and TRBJ2-2; the match to TRBD2 covers 8 bases. The CDR3 is 16 residues long. Germline trimming cut 3 bases from V and 1 base from J; bases unmatched to any gene: 4. The germline CDR1 and CDR2 sequences are LGHNA and YNFKEQ.